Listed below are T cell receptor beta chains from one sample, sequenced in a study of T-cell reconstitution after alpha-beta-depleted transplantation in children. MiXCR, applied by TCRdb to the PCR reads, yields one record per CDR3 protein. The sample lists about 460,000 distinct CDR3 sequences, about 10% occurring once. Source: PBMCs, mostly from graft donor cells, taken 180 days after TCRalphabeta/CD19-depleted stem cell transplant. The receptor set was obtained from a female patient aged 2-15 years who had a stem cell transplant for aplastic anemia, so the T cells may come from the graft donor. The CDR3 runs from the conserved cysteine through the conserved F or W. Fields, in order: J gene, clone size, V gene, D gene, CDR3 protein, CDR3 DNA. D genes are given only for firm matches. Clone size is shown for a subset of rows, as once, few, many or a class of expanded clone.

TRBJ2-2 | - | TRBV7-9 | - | CASSSLTGRVTGELFF | TGTGCCAGCAGCTCCTTAACAGGGAGGGTCACCGGGGAGCTGTTTTTT
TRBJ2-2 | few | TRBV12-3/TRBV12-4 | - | CASSLDRPLGTGELFF | TGTGCCAGCAGTCTAGACAGGCCCCTTGGCACCGGGGAGCTGTTTTTT
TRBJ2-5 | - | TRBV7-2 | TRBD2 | CASSLGTSGNQRATQYF | TGTGCCAGCAGCTTGGGGACTAGCGGAAATCAGCGGGCGACCCAGTACTTC
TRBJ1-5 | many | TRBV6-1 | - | CASSVQREQPQHF | TGTGCCAGCAGTGTCCAACGGGAACAGCCCCAGCATTTT
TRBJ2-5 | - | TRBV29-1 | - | CSVELPRWFRSPEETQYF | TGCAGCGTTGAACTCCCCCGTTGGTTCCGTTCACCAGAAGAGACCCAGTACTTC
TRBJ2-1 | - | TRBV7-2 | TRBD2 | CASSLDQRAGGGEQFF | TGTGCCAGCAGCTTAGATCAGAGAGCGGGAGGGGGGGAGCAGTTCTTC
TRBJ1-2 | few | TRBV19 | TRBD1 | CASSSTGPPYGYTF | TGTGCCAGTAGTTCGACAGGGCCTCCTTATGGCTACACCTTC
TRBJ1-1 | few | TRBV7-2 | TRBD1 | CASSPDRGHTEAFF | TGTGCCAGCAGCCCGGACAGGGGGCACACTGAAGCTTTCTTT
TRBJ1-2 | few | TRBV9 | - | CASSGTAYNGYTF | TGTGCCAGCAGCGGAACAGCCTACAATGGCTACACCTTC
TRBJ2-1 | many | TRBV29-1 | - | CSVDSDSPLSYNEQFF | TGCAGCGTGGATTCGGACTCGCCCCTAAGTTACAATGAGCAGTTCTTC
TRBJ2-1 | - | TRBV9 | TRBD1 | CASSVRDSVYNEQFF | TGTGCCAGCAGCGTCCGGGACAGCGTCTACAATGAGCAGTTCTTC
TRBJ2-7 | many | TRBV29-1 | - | CSVGGQLSSYEQYF | TGCAGCGTCGGGGGACAGTTAAGCTCCTACGAGCAGTACTTC
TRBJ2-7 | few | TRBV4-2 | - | CASSPEFSGRDYEQYF | TGTGCCAGCAGCCCGGAATTCAGTGGGCGAGACTACGAGCAGTACTTC
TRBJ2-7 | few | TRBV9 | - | CASSVGGVPYEQYF | TGTGCCAGCAGCGTAGGAGGGGTTCCCTACGAGCAGTACTTC
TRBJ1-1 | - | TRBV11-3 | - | CASSSREGAFF | TGTGCCAGCAGCTCCAGGGAGGGAGCTTTCTTT
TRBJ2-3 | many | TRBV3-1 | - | CASSRGLASRGDTQYF | TGTGCCAGCAGCCGCGGATTGGCTAGTCGAGGAGATACGCAGTATTTT
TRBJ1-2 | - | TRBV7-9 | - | CAIGAGGYGYTF | TGTGCCATAGGGGCAGGCGGCTATGGCTACACCTTC
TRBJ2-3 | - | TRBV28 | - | CASSLSPPGTFTSTDTQYF | TGTGCCAGCAGTTTAAGTCCCCCCGGGACATTTACTAGCACAGATACGCAGTATTTT
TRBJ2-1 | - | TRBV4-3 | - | CASSQDSRLSSYNEQFF | TGCGCCAGCAGCCAAGACTCCCGACTCAGCTCCTACAATGAGCAGTTCTTC
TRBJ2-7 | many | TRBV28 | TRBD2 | CASSLAMSGGSYEQYF | TGTGCCAGCAGTTTAGCTATGTCGGGAGGGTCCTACGAGCAGTACTTC
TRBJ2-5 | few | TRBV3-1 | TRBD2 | CASSQDLAGGQETQYF | TGTGCCAGCAGCCAAGATCTAGCGGGGGGGCAAGAGACCCAGTACTTC
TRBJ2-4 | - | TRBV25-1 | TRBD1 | CASSGGTDKNIQYF | TGTGCCAGCAGTGGGGGGACAGATAAAAACATTCAGTACTTC
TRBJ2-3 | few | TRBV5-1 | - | CASSLAPTSTDTQYF | TGCGCCAGCAGCTTGGCCCCGACTAGCACAGATACGCAGTATTTT
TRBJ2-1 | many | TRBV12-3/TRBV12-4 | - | CASSTGVPNEQFF | TGTGCCAGCAGTACGGGAGTCCCCAATGAGCAGTTCTTC
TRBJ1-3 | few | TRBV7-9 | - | CASSSRTSNSGNTIYF | TGTGCCAGCAGCTCGCGGACTTCGAACTCTGGAAACACCATATATTTT
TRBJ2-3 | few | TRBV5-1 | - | CASSLRGLPPDTQYF | TGCGCCAGCAGCTTGCGGGGCCTGCCCCCCGATACGCAGTATTTT
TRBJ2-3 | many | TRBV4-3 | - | CASSNTAGGVSTDTQYF | TGCGCCAGCAGCAATACCGCAGGGGGGGTGAGCACAGATACGCAGTATTTT